This TCR beta chain was profiled in a study of blood T cell repertoires in COVID-19. Across the whole study: Samples taken during acute and convalescent COVID-19 were collected in the United States, Italy and Spain. The analysed material was cDNA or gDNA that came from T cells, B-cell-depleted T cells, or PBMCs.

Original methodology: Scientists estimated how many nucleated cells there were by amplifying reference gene primers. The table came from immunoSEQ multiplex PCR; TCRdb's copy has only in-frame clones and leaves some out. The V and J calls and clone size are taken from that table; D and trimming were inferred from the DNA. This table has about 46,000 clones, over 70% appearing once. Trimming removed 0 bases at V and 1 base at J, with 7 bases between. The germline V gene encodes CDR1 SGHRS and CDR2 YFSETQ. The CDR3 extends over 14 amino acids. The chain combines TRBV5-1 with TRBJ1-1, with D perhaps TRBD1 (5 bases). The sequenced sample was peripheral blood. The sequence derives from a human donor with active COVID-19. The donor label of this sample is uncertain. The CDR3 DNA sequence: TGCGCCAGCAGCTTGGGGGGCAAGAACACTGAAGCTTTCTTT. It specifies CASSLGGKNTEAFF.